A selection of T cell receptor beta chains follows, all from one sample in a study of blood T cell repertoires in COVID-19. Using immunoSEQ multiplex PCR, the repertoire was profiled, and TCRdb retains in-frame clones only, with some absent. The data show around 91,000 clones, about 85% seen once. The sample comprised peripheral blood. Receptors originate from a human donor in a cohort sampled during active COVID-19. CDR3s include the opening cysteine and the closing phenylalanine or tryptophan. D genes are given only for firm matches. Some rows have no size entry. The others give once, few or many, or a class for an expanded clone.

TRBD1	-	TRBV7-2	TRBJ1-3	CASSQTGNGNTIYF	TGTGCCAGCAGCCAGACAGGGAATGGAAACACCATATATTTT
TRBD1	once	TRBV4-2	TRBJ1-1	CASSLWTGGNTEAFF	TGTGCCAGCAGCCTGTGGACAGGGGGAAACACTGAAGCTTTCTTT
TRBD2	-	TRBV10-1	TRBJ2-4	CASSRSGLAGGPIKNIQYF	TGCGCCAGCAGCCGCTCGGGACTAGCGGGGGGCCCCATCAAAAACATTCAGTACTTC
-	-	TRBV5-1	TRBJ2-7	CASSLSRRAYEQYF	TGCGCCAGCAGCTTGTCTAGGAGGGCCTACGAGCAGTACTTC
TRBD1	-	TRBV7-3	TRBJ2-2	CASSRTGGVTGELFF	TGTGCCAGCAGCCGGACAGGGGGAGTCACCGGGGAGCTGTTTTTT
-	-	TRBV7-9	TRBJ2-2	CASRGAGTGELFF	TGTGCCAGCAGAGGCGCGGGCACCGGGGAGCTGTTTTTT
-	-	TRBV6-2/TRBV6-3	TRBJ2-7	CASSYPGLFPYEQYF	TGTGCCAGCAGTTACCCCGGACTATTCCCCTACGAGCAGTACTTC
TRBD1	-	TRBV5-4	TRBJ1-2	CASSYTPGQGARGYTF	TGTGCCAGCAGTTACACTCCGGGACAGGGGGCAAGGGGCTACACCTTC
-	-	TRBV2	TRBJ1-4	CASSERVRQEKLFF	TGTGCCAGCAGTGAAAGAGTCAGACAAGAAAAACTGTTTTTT
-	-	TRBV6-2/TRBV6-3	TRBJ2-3	CASSYGGRPDTQYF	TGTGCCAGCAGTTACGGGGGGAGGCCAGATACGCAGTATTTT
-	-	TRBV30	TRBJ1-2	CAWSVRSVAAYGYTF	TGTGCCTGGAGTGTACGATCCGTGGCTGCCTATGGCTACACCTTC
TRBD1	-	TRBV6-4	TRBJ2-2	CASSSPGQGRQFVTGELFF	TGTGCCAGCAGTTCGCCGGGACAGGGTCGTCAATTCGTTACCGGGGAGCTGTTTTTT
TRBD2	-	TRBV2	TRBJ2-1	CASSDPGTTDEQFF	TGTGCCAGCAGTGATCCCGGGACTACCGATGAGCAGTTCTTC
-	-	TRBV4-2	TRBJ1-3	CASSQVGGGNTIYF	TGTGCCAGCAGCCAAGTGGGGGGGGGAAACACCATATATTTT
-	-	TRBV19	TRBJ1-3	CASEGNRNTIYF	TGTGCCAGCGAGGGTAATAGAAACACCATATATTTT
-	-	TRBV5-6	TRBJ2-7	CASSLAVGIGGHPYEQYF	TGTGCCAGCAGCTTGGCCGTGGGAATAGGAGGTCACCCCTACGAGCAGTACTTC
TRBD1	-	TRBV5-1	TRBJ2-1	CASSLGQGGHNEQFF	TGCGCCAGCAGCTTGGGACAGGGTGGGCACAATGAGCAGTTCTTC
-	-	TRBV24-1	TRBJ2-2	CATSGSLAGTADSTGELFF	TGTGCCACCAGTGGCAGTCTCGCGGGCACTGCGGATAGCACCGGGGAGCTGTTTTTT
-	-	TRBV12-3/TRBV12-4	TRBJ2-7	CASSYQYFYEQYF	TGTGCCAGCAGTTACCAGTATTTTTACGAGCAGTACTTC
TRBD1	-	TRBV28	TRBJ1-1	CASNPPPGQGEAFF	TGTGCCAGCAATCCCCCCCCCGGACAGGGCGAAGCTTTCTTT
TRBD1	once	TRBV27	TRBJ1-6	CASRQAQGAQAPLHF	TGTGCCAGCCGCCAGGCCCAGGGGGCGCAGGCACCCCTCCACTTT
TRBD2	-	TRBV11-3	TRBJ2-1	CASSSSGLAGGKFF	TGTGCCAGCAGCTCTTCCGGACTAGCGGGGGGAAAGTTCTTC
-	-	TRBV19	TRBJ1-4	CASSRAGTSPEKLFF	TGTGCCAGTAGTCGGGCCGGGACATCCCCCGAAAAACTGTTTTTT
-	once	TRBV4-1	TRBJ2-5	CASSQVLIVETQYF	TGCGCCAGCAGCCAAGTGTTAATCGTGGAGACCCAGTACTTC
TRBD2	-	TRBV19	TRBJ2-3	CASSPRPSGRNTQYF	TGTGCCAGTAGTCCCCGTCCTAGCGGGAGGAATACGCAGTATTTT
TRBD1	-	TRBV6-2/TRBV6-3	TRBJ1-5	CASSYGTGGVRQRSQPQHF	TGTGCCAGCAGTTACGGGACAGGGGGGGTCCGTCAGCGCAGTCAGCCCCAGCATTTT
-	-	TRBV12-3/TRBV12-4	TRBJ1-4	CASSRGREKLFF	TGTGCCAGCAGCAGGGGCCGTGAAAAACTGTTTTTT
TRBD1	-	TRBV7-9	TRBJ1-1	CASTLGIGQAVTEAFF	TGTGCCAGCACCCTCGGGATTGGACAGGCGGTCACTGAAGCTTTCTTT
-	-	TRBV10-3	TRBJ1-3	CAISQLSSGNTIYF	TGTGCCATCAGCCAGTTAAGCTCTGGAAACACCATATATTTT
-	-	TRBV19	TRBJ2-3	CASTGTDTQYF	TGTGCCAGTACCGGGACAGATACGCAGTATTTT
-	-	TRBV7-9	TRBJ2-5	CASRSRDQETQYF	TGTGCCAGCAGAAGCCGGGACCAAGAGACCCAGTACTTC
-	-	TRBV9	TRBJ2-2	CASSLREGGFPNTGELFF	TGTGCCAGCAGCCTTCGTGAGGGGGGGTTCCCAAACACCGGGGAGCTGTTTTTT
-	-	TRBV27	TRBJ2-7	CASSLFRGASYEQYF	TGTGCCAGCAGTTTGTTCAGGGGGGCCTCCTACGAGCAGTACTTC
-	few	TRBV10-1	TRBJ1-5	CASPSWRQPQHF	TGCGCCAGCCCCAGTTGGCGGCAGCCCCAGCATTTT
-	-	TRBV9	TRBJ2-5	CASSAGYQETQYF	TGTGCCAGCAGCGCGGGGTACCAAGAGACCCAGTACTTC
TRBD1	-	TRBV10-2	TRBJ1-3	CASRGTGEFGNTIYF	TGCGCCAGCAGGGGGACAGGGGAGTTTGGAAACACCATATATTTT
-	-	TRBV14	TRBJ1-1	CASSPRSTSQGSNTEAFF	TGTGCCAGCAGCCCCCGATCGACTTCACAGGGATCGAACACTGAAGCTTTCTTT
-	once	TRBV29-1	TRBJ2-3	CSVESSGRTDTQYF	TGCAGCGTTGAATCGAGCGGGCGCACAGATACGCAGTATTTT
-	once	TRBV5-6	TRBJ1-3	CASSHPTGAGNTIYF	TGTGCCAGCAGCCACCCCACAGGTGCAGGAAACACCATATATTTT
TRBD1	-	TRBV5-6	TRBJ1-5	CASSYNRDRGLANQPQHF	TGTGCCAGCAGCTACAACCGGGACAGGGGATTGGCAAATCAGCCCCAGCATTTT
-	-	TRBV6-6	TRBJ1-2	CASSYSNGDGYTF	TGTGCCAGCAGTTACTCTAACGGGGATGGCTACACCTTC
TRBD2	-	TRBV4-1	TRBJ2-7	CASSQEVGGPGEQYF	TGCGCCAGCAGCCAAGAGGTGGGAGGGCCGGGCGAGCAGTACTTC
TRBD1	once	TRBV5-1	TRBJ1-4	CASSPLPRGATNEKLFF	TGCGCCAGCAGCCCTCTACCCAGGGGGGCAACTAATGAAAAACTGTTTTTT
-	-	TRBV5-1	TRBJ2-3	CASSPTPGADTQYF	TGCGCCAGCAGCCCAACCCCCGGTGCAGATACGCAGTATTTT
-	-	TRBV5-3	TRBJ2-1	CARRRDCGPSSYNEQFF	TGTGCCAGAAGGAGGGATTGTGGGCCCAGCTCCTACAATGAGCAGTTCTTC
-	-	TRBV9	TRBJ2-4	CASSVAGNIQYF	TGTGCCAGCAGCGTTGCGGGTAACATTCAGTACTTC
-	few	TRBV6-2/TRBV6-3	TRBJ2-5	CASSGTQETQYF	TGTGCCAGCAGTGGGACACAAGAGACCCAGTACTTC
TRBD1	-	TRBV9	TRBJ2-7	CASSGSGQGPYEQYF	TGTGCCAGCAGCGGGTCGGGACAGGGTCCCTACGAGCAGTACTTC